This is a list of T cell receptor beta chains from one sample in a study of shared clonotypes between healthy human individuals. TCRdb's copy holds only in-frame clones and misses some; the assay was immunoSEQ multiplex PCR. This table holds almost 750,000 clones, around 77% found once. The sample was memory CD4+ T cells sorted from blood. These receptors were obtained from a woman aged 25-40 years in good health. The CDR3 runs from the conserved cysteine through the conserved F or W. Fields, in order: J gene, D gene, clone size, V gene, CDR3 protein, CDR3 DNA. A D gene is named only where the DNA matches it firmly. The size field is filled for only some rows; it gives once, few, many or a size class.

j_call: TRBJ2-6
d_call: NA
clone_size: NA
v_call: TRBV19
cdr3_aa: CASSMSSGANVLTF
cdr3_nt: TGTGCCAGTAGTATGTCCTCTGGGGCCAACGTCCTGACTTTC

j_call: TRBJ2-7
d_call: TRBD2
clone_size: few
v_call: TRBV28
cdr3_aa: CASRDLAGAREQYF
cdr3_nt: TGTGCCAGCCGAGACCTAGCGGGAGCTCGGGAGCAGTACTTC

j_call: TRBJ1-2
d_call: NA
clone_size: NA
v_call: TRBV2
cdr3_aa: CASSANRNYGYTF
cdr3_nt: TGTGCCAGCAGTGCGAACCGTAACTATGGCTACACCTTC

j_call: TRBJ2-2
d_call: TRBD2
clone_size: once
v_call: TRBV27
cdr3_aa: CASSSAGGRTGELFF
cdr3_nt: TGTGCCAGCAGTTCAGCGGGAGGACGGACCGGGGAGCTGTTTTTT

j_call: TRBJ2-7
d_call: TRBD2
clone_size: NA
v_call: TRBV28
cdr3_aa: CASSPGLAGFGLGYEQYF
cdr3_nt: TGTGCCAGCAGCCCTGGACTAGCGGGATTTGGATTGGGCTACGAGCAGTACTTC

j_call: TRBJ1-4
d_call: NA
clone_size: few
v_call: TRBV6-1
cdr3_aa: CASREDGSNEKLFF
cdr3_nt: TGTGCCAGCAGAGAGGATGGCTCAAATGAAAAACTGTTTTTT

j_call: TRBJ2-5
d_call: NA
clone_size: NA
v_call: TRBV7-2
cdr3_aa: CASSLNSRDYQETQYF
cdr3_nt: TGTGCCAGCAGTCTAAACAGCCGGGACTACCAAGAGACCCAGTACTTC

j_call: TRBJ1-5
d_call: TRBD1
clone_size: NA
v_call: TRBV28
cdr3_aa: CASSFSSGTAYQPQHF
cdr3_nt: TGTGCCAGCAGTTTCTCCTCCGGGACAGCTTATCAGCCCCAGCATTTT

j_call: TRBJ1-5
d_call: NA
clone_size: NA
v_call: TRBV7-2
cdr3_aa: CASSLRQFNQPQHF
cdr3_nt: TGTGCCAGCAGCTTACGACAGTTTAATCAGCCCCAGCATTTT

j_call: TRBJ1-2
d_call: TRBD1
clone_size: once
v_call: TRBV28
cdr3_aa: CASSDPTGADYGYTF
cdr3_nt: TGTGCCAGCAGTGACCCGACAGGGGCGGACTATGGCTACACCTTC

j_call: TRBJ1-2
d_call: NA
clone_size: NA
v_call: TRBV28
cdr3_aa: CASFSSGARGYGYTF
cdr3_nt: TGTGCCAGCTTTTCATCCGGGGCCCGGGGCTATGGCTACACCTTC

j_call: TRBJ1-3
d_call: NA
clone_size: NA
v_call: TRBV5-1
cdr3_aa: CASSLEVPISGNTIYF
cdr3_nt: TGCGCCAGCAGCTTGGAAGTTCCGATCTCTGGAAACACCATATATTTT

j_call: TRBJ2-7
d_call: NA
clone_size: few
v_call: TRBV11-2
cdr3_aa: CASSLGWRALYEQYF
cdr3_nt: TGTGCCAGCAGCTTGGGGTGGCGGGCCCTCTACGAGCAGTACTTC

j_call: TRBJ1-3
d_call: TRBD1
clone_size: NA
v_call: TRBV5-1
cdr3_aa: CASSEGTAGNTIYF
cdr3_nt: TGCGCCAGCAGTGAAGGGACAGCTGGAAACACCATATATTTT

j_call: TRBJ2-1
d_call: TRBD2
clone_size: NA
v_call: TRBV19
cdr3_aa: CASSITSGRVRTEQFF
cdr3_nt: TGTGCCAGTAGCATCACTAGCGGGAGGGTCCGCACTGAGCAGTTCTTC

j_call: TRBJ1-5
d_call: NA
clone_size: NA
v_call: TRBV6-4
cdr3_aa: CASSPEYTGNQPQHF
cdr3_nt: TGTGCCAGCAGTCCAGAATACACAGGGAATCAGCCCCAGCATTTT

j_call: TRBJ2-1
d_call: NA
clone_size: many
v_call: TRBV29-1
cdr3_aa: CSVEGLAHEQFF
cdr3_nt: TGCAGCGTAGAGGGGCTAGCACATGAGCAGTTCTTC

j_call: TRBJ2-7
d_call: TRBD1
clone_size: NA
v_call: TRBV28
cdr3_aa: CASSPGQGVYGQYF
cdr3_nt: TGTGCCAGCAGTCCGGGACAGGGGGTTTACGGGCAGTACTTC

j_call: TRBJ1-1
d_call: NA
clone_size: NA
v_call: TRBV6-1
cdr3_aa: CASSEVLTGYLNTEAFF
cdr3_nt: TGTGCCAGCAGTGAAGTCTTAACAGGGTATTTGAACACTGAAGCTTTCTTT

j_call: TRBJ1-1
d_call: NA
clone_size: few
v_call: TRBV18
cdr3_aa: CASSPLDMNTEAFF
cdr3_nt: TGTGCCAGCTCACCACTGGACATGAACACTGAAGCTTTCTTT

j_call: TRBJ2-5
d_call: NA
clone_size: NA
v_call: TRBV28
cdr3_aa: CASNRDRRETQYF
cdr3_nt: TGTGCCAGCAACAGGGACCGTCGGGAGACCCAGTACTTC

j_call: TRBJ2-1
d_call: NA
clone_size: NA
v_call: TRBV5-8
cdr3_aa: CASSLRQGKQFF
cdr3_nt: TGTGCCAGCAGCTTGCGGCAGGGAAAGCAGTTCTTC

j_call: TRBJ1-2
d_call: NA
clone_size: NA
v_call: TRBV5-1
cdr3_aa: CASSPERGGGYTF
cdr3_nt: TGCGCCAGCAGCCCGGAGAGGGGTGGCGGCTACACCTTC

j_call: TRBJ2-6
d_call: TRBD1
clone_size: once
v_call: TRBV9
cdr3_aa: CASSVVRDRGQLGSGANVLTF
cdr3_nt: TGTGCCAGCAGCGTAGTAAGGGACAGGGGCCAGCTCGGGTCTGGGGCCAACGTCCTGACTTTC

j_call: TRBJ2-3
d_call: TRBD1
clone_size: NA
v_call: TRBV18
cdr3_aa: CASSHRGPGTDTQYF
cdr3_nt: TGTGCCAGCTCGCACAGGGGGCCGGGCACAGATACGCAGTATTTT

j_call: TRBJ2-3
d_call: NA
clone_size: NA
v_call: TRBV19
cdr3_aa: CASSMRSTGSTDTQYF
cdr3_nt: TGTGCCAGTAGTATGAGGTCTACCGGGAGCACAGATACGCAGTATTTT

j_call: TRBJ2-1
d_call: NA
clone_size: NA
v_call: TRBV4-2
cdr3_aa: CASSQVRTTDYNEQFF
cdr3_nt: TGTGCCAGCAGCCAAGTTAGGACGACGGACTACAATGAGCAGTTCTTC

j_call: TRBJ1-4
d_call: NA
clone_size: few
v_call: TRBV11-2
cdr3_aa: CASSLDHNAREKLFF
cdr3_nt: TGTGCCAGCAGCTTAGATCATAACGCTAGAGAAAAACTGTTTTTT

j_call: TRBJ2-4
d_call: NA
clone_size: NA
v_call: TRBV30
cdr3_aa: CAWKTPRSAKNIQYF
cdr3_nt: TGTGCCTGGAAGACACCAAGGAGTGCCAAAAACATTCAGTACTTC

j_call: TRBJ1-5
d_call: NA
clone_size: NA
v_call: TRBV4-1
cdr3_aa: CASSQDVNQPQHF
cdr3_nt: TGCGCCAGCAGCCAAGATGTAAATCAGCCCCAGCATTTT

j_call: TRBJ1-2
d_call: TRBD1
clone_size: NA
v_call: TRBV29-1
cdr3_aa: CSVEVNRGRYGYTF
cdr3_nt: TGCAGCGTTGAAGTAAACAGGGGGCGTTATGGCTACACCTTC

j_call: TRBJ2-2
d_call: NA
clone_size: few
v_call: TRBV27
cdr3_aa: CASSLSYTGELFF
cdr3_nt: TGTGCCAGCAGTTTATCGTACACCGGGGAGCTGTTTTTT

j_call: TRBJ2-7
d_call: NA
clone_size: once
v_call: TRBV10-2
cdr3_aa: CASSVNRLYEQYF
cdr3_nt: TGCGCCAGCAGTGTCAATCGGCTCTACGAGCAGTACTTC

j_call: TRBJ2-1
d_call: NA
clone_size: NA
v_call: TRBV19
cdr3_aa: CASSTGGRSYNEQFF
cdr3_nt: TGTGCCAGTAGTACCGGGGGACGCTCCTACAATGAGCAGTTCTTC

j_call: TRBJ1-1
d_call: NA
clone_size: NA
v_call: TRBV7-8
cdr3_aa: CASTRFMNTEAFF
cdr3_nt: TGTGCCAGCACAAGATTCATGAACACTGAAGCTTTCTTT

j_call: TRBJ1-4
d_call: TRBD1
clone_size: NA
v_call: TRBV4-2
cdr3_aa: CASSDDPRDRGEKLFF
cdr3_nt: TGTGCCAGCAGCGACGATCCCCGGGACAGGGGTGAAAAACTGTTTTTT

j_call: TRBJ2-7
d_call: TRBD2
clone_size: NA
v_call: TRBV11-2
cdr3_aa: CASSSQPGSGSVRYQQYF
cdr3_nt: TGTGCCAGCAGCTCCCAGCCAGGTAGCGGGTCCGTACGATACCAGCAGTACTTC

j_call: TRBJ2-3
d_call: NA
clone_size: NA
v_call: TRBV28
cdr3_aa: CASSFTRVSTDTQYF
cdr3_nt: TGTGCCAGCAGTTTTACGCGAGTAAGCACAGATACGCAGTATTTT

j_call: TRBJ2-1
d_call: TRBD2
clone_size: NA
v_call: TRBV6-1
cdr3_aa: CASSEAGGPSEQFF
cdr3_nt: TGTGCCAGCAGTGAAGCGGGAGGGCCTAGTGAGCAGTTCTTC

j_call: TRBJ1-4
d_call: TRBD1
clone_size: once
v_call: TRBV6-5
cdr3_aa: CASSPGQWNEKLFF
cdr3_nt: TGTGCCAGCAGCCCGGGACAGTGGAATGAAAAACTGTTTTTT

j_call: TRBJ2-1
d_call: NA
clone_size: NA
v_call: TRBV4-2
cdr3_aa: CASSQVYNEQFF
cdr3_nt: TGTGCCAGCAGCCAAGTATACAATGAGCAGTTCTTC

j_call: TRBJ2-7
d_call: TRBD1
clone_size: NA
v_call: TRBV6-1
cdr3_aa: CASSIAGTGYEQYF
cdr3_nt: TGTGCCAGCAGTATCGCCGGGACAGGCTACGAGCAGTACTTC

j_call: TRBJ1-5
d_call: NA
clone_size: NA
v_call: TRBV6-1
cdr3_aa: CASSANRGYQPQHF
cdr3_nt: TGTGCCAGCAGTGCTAATAGGGGTTATCAGCCCCAGCATTTT

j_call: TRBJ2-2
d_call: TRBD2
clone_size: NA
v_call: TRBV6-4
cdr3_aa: CASSPGTSNAGELFF
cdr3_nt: TGTGCCAGCAGTCCCGGGACTAGCAACGCCGGGGAGCTGTTTTTT

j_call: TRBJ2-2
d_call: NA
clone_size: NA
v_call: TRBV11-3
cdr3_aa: CASSFTMTGELFF
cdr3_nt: TGTGCCAGCAGCTTCACTATGACTGGGGAGCTGTTTTTT